A selection of T cell receptor beta chains follows, all from one sample in a study of T cells in localized non-small cell lung cancer. Clones were read by immunoSEQ multiplex PCR, and TCRdb kept only the in-frame ones, dropping some. The sample includes 40,000 to 60,000 clones, roughly 79% of them seen just once. The sequences come from peripheral blood mononuclear cells, collected before any cancer treatment. The receptors were sampled from a man aged 40 to 69 with stage III lung adenocarcinoma. The conserved cysteine and the conserved F or W are not part of the CDR3 here. A D gene is named only where the DNA matches it firmly.

>-|TRBV6-1|TRBJ1-1
ASSEAPGRTNTEAF
>TRBD1|TRBV27|TRBJ2-1
ASSHPSGQGFEQF
>-|TRBV6-6|TRBJ2-5
ASSYSVVSPSETQY
>-|TRBV7-3|TRBJ1-6
ASSLTRGLSPLH
>TRBD1|TRBV18|TRBJ1-1
ASTGEMDTEAF
>-|TRBV2|TRBJ2-6
ASSYHGPISGANVLT
>TRBD1|TRBV19|TRBJ2-1
ASSIEGAENEQF
>-|TRBV29-1|TRBJ2-5
SADSQGNQETQY
>TRBD1|TRBV19|TRBJ2-7
ASSTHRDSYEQY
>-|TRBV9|TRBJ2-5
ASSVGAVGDQETQY
>-|TRBV27|TRBJ2-1
ATRTSVMSSYNEQF
>-|TRBV19|TRBJ1-1
ASSSGNTEAF
>-|TRBV30|TRBJ1-1
ACMMNTEAF
>-|TRBV4-1|TRBJ1-5
ASSGLLNQPQH
>-|TRBV6-1|TRBJ1-2
ASSQGRLFNYGYT
>-|TRBV9|TRBJ2-2
ASSVSFRGGTGELF
>-|TRBV5-4|TRBJ2-7
ASSLDWTTEQY
>-|TRBV7-8|TRBJ2-3
ASSPRLPSDTQY
>-|TRBV18|TRBJ2-7
ASSTSTKWGEQY
>TRBD2|TRBV4-1|TRBJ2-5
ASSLAGEIRETQY
>-|TRBV7-9|TRBJ2-3
ASRWMSGGTDTQY
>TRBD1|TRBV30|TRBJ2-1
AWSVWPGQGAYNEQF
>TRBD1|TRBV5-5|TRBJ1-5
ASSPQTGSNQPQH
>TRBD1|TRBV12-5|TRBJ1-5
ASGLKTGYNQPQH
>-|TRBV10-2|TRBJ1-1
ASSEDRPNTEAF
>-|TRBV19|TRBJ1-3
ASSRNRVGNTIY
>-|TRBV6-5|-
ASSFRGYEQY
>-|TRBV10-3|TRBJ2-5
AISDFKGGETQY
>TRBD1|TRBV5-1|TRBJ1-3
ASSPPKTGAGNTIY
>-|TRBV2|TRBJ1-1
ASMISGVVAF
>-|TRBV6-6|TRBJ2-1
ASSYYLQIYNEQF
>TRBD1|TRBV4-2|TRBJ1-6
ASSPTLKNRGSPLH
>-|TRBV19|TRBJ1-5
ASRSEISNQPQH
>TRBD2|TRBV6-5|TRBJ2-5
ASSSGLAGQETQY
>-|TRBV5-6|TRBJ1-5
ASSLIGASNQPQH
>-|TRBV10-3|TRBJ1-2
AISLRTDNYGYT
>TRBD1|TRBV16|TRBJ2-2
ASSHGQGANTGELF
>-|TRBV7-2|TRBJ2-6
ASSSGYSGANVLT
>-|TRBV10-3|TRBJ2-7
VISESSELLEQY